Listed here are 5 T cell receptor beta chains from one sample, sequenced in a study of blood T cell repertoires in COVID-19. Data came from immunoSEQ multiplex PCR; TCRdb stores just in-frame clones and leaves some out. The sample lists a few hundred thousand clones; around 90% were seen once. The sequencing sample was made of PBMCs or T cells enriched from blood (not recorded which). The receptors were sampled from a woman aged 18-30 years who had recovered from COVID-19.

The V call is TRBV6-4, the J call TRBJ1-5; 9 positions match TRBD1. V was clipped by 2 bases and J by 0 bases; unmatched bases: 11. CDR3 length: 19 amino acids. Looked up from germline, CDR1 is MRHNA and CDR2 is SNTAGT. CDR3 bases: TGTGCCAGCAGTGACCGGGGACAGGGAGGTGGAGGTAGCAATCAGCCCCAGCATTTT. This codes for CASSDRGQGGGGSNQPQHF.

CDR3: CASSLWGLTEAFF. CDR3 in DNA: TGTGCCAGCAGCTTATGGGGGCTGACTGAAGCTTTCTTT. The chain couples TRBV7-2 to TRBJ1-1; the D gene is possibly TRBD1 (6 bases). This CDR3 has 13 amino acids. Germline values: CDR1 SGHTA, CDR2 FQGNSA. V was trimmed by 2 bases and J by 5 bases, leaving 9 bases between them.

The genes are TRBV13 and TRBJ1-2; D not certain. Trimming pared 5 bases from V and 4 bases from J, leaving 17 bases between. Germline CDR1 reads PRHDT; CDR2 reads FYEKMQ (reference sequence). This CDR3 comprises 15 residues. Written as DNA, the CDR3 is TGTGCCAGCAGCGACACCAGGAAGCTCTTCTATGGCTACACCTTC. Protein product: CASSDTRKLFYGYTF.

The chain joins TRBV10-2 to TRBJ1-1; 9 nucleotides align to TRBD1. The CDR3 contains 14 residues. CDR1 is WSHSY and CDR2 is SAAADI in the germline V gene. The junction had 10 bases not matched to a gene; V was cut back by 8 bases and J by 6 bases. CDR3 amino acids: CASGVPGQGPEAFF. CDR3 DNA sequence: TGCGCCAGCGGGGTCCCGGGACAGGGCCCTGAAGCTTTCTTT.

The CDR3 region has the DNA TGTGCCAGCAGTTTCCGGGGAAGGGAGACCCAGTACTTC. Protein: CASSFRGRETQYF. The chain links TRBV28 to TRBJ2-5; D may be TRBD2 (5 bases). V was cut by 3 bases and J by 5 bases, with 10 bases left in between. Germline V gives CDR1 MDHEN, CDR2 SYDVKM. This CDR3 region has 13 residues. The variable domain in full, with the rest retrieved from reference TRBV28 and TRBJ2-5, is DVKVTQSSRYLVKRTGEKVFLECVQDMDHENMFWYRQDPGLGLRLIYFSYDVKMKEKGDIPEGYSVSREKKERFSLILESASTNQTSMYLCASSFRGRETQYFGPGTRLLVL.